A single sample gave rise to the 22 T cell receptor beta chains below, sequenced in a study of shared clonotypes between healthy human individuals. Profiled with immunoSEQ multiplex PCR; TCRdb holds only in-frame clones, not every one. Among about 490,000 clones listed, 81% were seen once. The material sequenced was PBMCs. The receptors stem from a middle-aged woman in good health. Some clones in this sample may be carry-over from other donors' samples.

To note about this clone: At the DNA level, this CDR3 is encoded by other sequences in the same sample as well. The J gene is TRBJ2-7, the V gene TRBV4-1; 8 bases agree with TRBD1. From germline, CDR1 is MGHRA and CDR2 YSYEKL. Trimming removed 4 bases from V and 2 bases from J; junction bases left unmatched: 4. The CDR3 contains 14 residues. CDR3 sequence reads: CASSRGQGAYEQYF. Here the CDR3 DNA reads TGCGCCAGCAGCCGAGGACAGGGCGCCTACGAGCAGTACTTC.

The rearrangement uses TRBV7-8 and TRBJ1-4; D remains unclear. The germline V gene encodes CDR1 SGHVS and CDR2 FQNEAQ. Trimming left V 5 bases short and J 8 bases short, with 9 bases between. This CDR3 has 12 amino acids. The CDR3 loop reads CASSKNTEKLFF. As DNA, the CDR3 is TGTGCCAGCAGCAAGAATACCGAAAAACTGTTTTTT.

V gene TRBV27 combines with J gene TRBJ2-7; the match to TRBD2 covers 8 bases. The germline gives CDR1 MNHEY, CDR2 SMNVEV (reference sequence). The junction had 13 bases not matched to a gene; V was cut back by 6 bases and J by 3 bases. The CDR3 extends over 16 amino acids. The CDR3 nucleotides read TGTGCCAGCAGCCGACTACCCGGGACTAGTGACTACGAGCAGTACTTC. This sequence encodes CASSRLPGTSDYEQYF.

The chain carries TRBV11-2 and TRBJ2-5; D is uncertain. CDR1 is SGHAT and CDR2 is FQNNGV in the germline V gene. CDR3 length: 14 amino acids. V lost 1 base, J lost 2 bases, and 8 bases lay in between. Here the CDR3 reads CASSLGAFQETQYF. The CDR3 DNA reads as TGTGCCAGCAGCTTAGGGGCTTTTCAAGAGACCCAGTACTTC.

This CDR3 reads CASSPRGREAYEQYF. The DNA for the CDR3 is TGTGCCAGCTCACCAAGGGGTCGGGAGGCCTACGAGCAGTACTTC. J is TRBJ2-7 and V is TRBV18, with 7 bases that match TRBD2. Trimming cost V 2 bases and J 2 bases; bases outside gene matches: 6. CDR1 and CDR2 (germline): KGHSH, LQKENI. The CDR3 is made up of 15 amino acids.

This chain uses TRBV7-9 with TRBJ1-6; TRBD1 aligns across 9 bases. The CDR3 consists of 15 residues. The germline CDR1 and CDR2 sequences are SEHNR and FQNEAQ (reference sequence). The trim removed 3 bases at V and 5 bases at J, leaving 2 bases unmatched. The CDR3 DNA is TGTGCCAGCAGCTTCGGACAGGGGAATAATTCACCCCTCCACTTT. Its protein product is CASSFGQGNNSPLHF.

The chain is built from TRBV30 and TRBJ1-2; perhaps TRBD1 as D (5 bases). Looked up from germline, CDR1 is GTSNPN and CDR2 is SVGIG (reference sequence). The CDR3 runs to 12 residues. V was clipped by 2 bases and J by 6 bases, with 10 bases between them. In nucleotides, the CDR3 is TGTGCCTGGAGTTTCAGGGTGGATGGCTACACCTTC. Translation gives CAWSFRVDGYTF.

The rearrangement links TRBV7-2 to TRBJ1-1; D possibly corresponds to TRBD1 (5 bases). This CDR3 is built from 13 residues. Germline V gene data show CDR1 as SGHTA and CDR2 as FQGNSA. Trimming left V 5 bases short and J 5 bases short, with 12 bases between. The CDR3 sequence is CASSLQEGTEAFF. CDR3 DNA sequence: TGTGCCAGCAGCCTCCAAGAGGGGACTGAAGCTTTCTTT.

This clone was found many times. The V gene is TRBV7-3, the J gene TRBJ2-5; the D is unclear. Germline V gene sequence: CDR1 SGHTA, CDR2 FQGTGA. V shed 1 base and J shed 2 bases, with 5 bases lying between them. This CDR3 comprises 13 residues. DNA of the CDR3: TGTGCCAGCAGCTTAAGGGCACAAGAGACCCAGTACTTC. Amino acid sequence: CASSLRAQETQYF.

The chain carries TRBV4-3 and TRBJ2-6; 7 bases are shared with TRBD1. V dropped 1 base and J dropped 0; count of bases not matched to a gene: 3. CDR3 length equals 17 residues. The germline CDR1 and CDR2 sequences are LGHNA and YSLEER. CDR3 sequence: CASSQGDSHSGANVLTF. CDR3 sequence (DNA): TGCGCCAGCAGCCAAGGGGACAGCCACTCTGGGGCCAACGTCCTGACTTTC.

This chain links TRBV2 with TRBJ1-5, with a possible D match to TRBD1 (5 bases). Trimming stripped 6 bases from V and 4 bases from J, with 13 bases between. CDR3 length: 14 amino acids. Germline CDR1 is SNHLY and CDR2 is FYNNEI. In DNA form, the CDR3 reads TGTGCCAGCAGGTACGCAGGGCGAAATCAGCCCCAGCATTTT. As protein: CASRYAGRNQPQHF.

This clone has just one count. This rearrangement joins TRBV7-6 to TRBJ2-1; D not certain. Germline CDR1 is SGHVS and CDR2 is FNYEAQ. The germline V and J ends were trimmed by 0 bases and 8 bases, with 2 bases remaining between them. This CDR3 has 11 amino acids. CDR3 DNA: TGTGCCAGCAGCTTAGCCGATGAGCAGTTCTTC. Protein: CASSLADEQFF.

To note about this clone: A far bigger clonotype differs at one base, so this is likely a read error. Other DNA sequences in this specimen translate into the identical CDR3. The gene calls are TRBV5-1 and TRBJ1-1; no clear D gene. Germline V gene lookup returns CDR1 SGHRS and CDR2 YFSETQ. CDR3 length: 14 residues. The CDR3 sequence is CASSERIPNTEAFF. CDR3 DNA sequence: TGCGCCAGCAGCGAAAGGATCCCGAACACTGAAGCTTTCTTC.

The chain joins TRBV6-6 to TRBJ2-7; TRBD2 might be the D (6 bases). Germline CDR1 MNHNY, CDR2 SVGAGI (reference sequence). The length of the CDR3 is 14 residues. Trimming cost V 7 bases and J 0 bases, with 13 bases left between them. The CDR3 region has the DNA TGTGCCAGCAAGAAGGGACTCGACTCCTACGAGCAGTACTTC. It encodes CASKKGLDSYEQYF.

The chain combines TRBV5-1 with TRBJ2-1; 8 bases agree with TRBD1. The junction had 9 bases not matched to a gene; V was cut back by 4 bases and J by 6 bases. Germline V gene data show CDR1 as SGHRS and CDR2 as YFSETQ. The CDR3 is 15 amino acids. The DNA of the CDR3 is TGCGCCAGCAGCGGGTGGACAGGGAAGGGCAATGAGCAGTTCTTC. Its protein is CASSGWTGKGNEQFF.

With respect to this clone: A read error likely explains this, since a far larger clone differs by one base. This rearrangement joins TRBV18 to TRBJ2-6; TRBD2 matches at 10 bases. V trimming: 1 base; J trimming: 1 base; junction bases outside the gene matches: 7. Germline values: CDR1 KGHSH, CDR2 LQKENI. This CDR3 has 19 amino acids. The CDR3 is CASSPLAPAGGSGANVLTF. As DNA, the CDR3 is TGTGCCAGCTCACCACTCGCACCAGCGGGAGGGTCTGGGGCCAACGTCCTGACTTTC.

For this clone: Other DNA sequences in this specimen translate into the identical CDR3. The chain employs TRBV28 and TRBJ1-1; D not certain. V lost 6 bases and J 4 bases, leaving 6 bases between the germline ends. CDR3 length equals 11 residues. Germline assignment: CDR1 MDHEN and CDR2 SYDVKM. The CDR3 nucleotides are TGTGCCAGCAGCCGAACCACTGAAGCTTTCTTT. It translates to CASSRTTEAFF. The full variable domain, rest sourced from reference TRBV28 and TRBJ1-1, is DVKVTQSSRYLVKRTGEKVFLECVQDMDHENMFWYRQDPGLGLRLIYFSYDVKMKEKGDIPEGYSVSREKKERFSLILESASTNQTSMYLCASSRTTEAFFGQGTRLTVV.

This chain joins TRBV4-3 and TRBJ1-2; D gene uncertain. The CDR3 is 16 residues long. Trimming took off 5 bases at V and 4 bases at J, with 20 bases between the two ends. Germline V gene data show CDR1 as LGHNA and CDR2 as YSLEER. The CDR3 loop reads CASSAASGKFGYGYTF. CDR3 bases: TGCGCCAGCAGCGCAGCTAGCGGAAAATTCGGCTATGGCTACACCTTC.

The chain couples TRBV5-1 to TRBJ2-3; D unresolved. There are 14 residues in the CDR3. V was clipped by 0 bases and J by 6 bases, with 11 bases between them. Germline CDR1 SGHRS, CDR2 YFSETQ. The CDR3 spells CASSLESGRDTQYF. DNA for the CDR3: TGCGCCAGCAGCTTGGAGTCCGGCCGGGATACGCAGTATTTT.

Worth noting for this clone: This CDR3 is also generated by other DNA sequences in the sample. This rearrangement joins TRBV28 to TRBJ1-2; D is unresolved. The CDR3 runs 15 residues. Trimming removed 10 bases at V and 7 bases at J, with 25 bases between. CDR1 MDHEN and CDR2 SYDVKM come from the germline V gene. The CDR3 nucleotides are TGTGCCACGCCCTCGAATCAGCCAGACACGGGTGGCTACACCTTC. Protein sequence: CATPSNQPDTGGYTF.

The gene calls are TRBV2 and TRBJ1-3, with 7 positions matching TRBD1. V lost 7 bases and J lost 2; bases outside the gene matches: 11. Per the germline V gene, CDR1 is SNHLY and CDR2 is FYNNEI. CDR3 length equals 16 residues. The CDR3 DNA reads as TGTGCCAGCAAGGGGGGATTAACAGGGGCTGGAAACACCATATATTTT. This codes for CASKGGLTGAGNTIYF.

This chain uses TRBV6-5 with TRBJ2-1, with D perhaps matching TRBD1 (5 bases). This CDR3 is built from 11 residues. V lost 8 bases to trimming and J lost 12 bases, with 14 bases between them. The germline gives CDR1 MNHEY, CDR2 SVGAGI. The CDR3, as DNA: TGTGCCAGCGGGGCCTTGCTGAGGCAGTTCTTC. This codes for CASGALLRQFF.